This T cell receptor beta chain was retrieved from a study of CD4 T cells in relation to SARS-CoV-2 and coronaviruses. Whole-study context: ViraFEST: approximately 10-day antigen culture of PBMCs, then TCR beta CDR3 sequencing. Controls used an HIV-1 Nef peptide pool or no peptide. Study-level results: No crossreactivity against non-spike viral proteins was tested here.

Before the COVID-19 pandemic, during about 2011-2019, CD4+ T cells were taken from unexposed donors. CD4+ T cells were isolated from the cells after around eleven days of culture. CDR1 LGHNA and CDR2 YSLEER come from the germline V gene. V lost 8 bases to trimming and J lost 8 bases, with 24 bases between them. The CDR3 extends over 16 amino acids. Regarding this clone: Its matching antigen is unknown.

Produced via immunoSEQ multiplex PCR; TCRdb's table is partial and in-frame only. This sample has around 15,000 clones; about four fifths occur once, and the top ten carry 11%. The J gene is TRBJ1-4, the V gene TRBV4-3; D gene uncertain. The clonotype originates from a human donor in good health. Source material: CD4+ T cells from PBMCs, cultured in vitro. The CDR3: CASLEVIILLQEKLFF. The CDR3 nucleotides read TGCGCCAGCCTTGAAGTTATTATACTTCTACAGGAAAAACTGTTTTTT.